These 10 T cell receptor beta chains were sequenced from one sample in a study of CD8 T cells in ankylosing spondylitis. Overall study results and limits: What appeared characteristic of ankylosing spondylitis blood was a TCR beta motif of under 10 highly homologous variants.

MiXCR, run by TCRdb on the 5' RACE reads, gives a single entry per CDR3 protein. The sample shows around 490,000 distinct CDR3 sequences, approximately 5.3% of them seen only once. These receptors are not linked to any known antigen. Sample: blood, either unsorted or a sorted T cell fraction (not recorded which). These receptors were obtained from a male donor with ankylosing spondylitis.

This clonotype showed up just a few times. The chain combines TRBV4-2 with TRBJ2-3; possible D gene TRBD2, 5 bases. The CDR3 is 16 residues long. The ends were cut back, 1 base at V and 4 bases at J, with 15 bases in the middle. Germline V lookup: CDR1 LGHNA, CDR2 YNFKEQ. The CDR3 is CASSQGSAEGSDTQYF. CDR3 sequence (DNA): TGTGCCAGCAGCCAAGGAAGCGCCGAGGGTTCAGATACGCAGTATTTT.

This CDR3 is CASSPRRLGVAGGRPDTQYF. CDR3 nucleotides: TGCGCCAGCAGCCCCCGCCGGTTGGGAGTAGCGGGAGGACGGCCAGATACGCAGTATTTT. The J gene is TRBJ2-3, the V gene TRBV4-1; 10 positions agree with TRBD2. With 4 bases clipped from V and 4 bases from J, the junction kept 20 bases outside the gene matches. The germline gives CDR1 MGHRA, CDR2 YSYEKL. The CDR3 runs 20 residues.

This clonotype was seen only a few times. The chain is built from TRBV19 and TRBJ1-1; unclear D gene. CDR1 LNHDA and CDR2 SQIVND come from the germline V gene (reference sequence). This CDR3 has 13 amino acids. Trimming took 2 bases from V and 8 from J, leaving 12 bases between them. The CDR3 protein is CASSIPMGREAFF. For the CDR3, the DNA is TGTGCCAGTAGTATACCCATGGGGAGAGAAGCTTTCTTT.

This clonotype was seen at least ten times. J is TRBJ2-2 and V is TRBV20-1; D remains ambiguous. This CDR3 region has 13 residues. Trimming shortened V by 0 bases and J by 8 bases, and 10 bases separated the two germline ends. The V gene's germline CDR1 is DFQATT and CDR2 SNEGSKA (reference sequence). The CDR3 nucleotides read TGCAGTGCTAGAGATCTTGGGCGAGGGGAGCTGTTTTTT. This sequence encodes CSARDLGRGELFF.

The chain is built from TRBV28 and TRBJ1-2; TRBD1 is a possible D gene (5 bases). Germline assignment: CDR1 MDHEN and CDR2 SYDVKM. The ends were cut back, 3 bases at V and 5 bases at J, with 16 bases in the middle. The CDR3 covers 15 residues. The CDR3 loop reads CASSFGTDQGYGYTF. The CDR3 DNA sequence: TGTGCCAGCAGTTTCGGGACGGACCAGGGATATGGCTACACCTTC.

This clonotype was seen ten or more times. V gene TRBV28 combines with J gene TRBJ2-7; a weak D match, TRBD2 (6 bases). CDR1 and CDR2 from the germline V gene are MDHEN and SYDVKM. CDR3 length equals 15 residues. The V end lost 4 bases, the J end lost 2 bases, and 15 bases lay between the germline ends. As DNA, the CDR3 is TGTGCCAGCAGTTCCCTCGCGGGACGACCCTACGAGCAGTACTTC. Amino acids: CASSSLAGRPYEQYF. The variable domain in full, with the rest retrieved from reference TRBV28 and TRBJ2-7, is DVKVTQSSRYLVKRTGEKVFLECVQDMDHENMFWYRQDPGLGLRLIYFSYDVKMKEKGDIPEGYSVSREKKERFSLILESASTNQTSMYLCASSSLAGRPYEQYFGPGTRLTVT.

In its sample, this clonotype was seen many times. In DNA form, the CDR3 reads TGCGCCAGCAGCCAAGATCCCACAATCAACTATGGCTACACCTTC. Protein sequence: CASSQDPTINYGYTF. J is TRBJ1-2 and V is TRBV4-1, with unresolved D. V was trimmed by 0 bases and J by 2 bases, leaving 10 bases between them. Germline CDR1 reads MGHRA; CDR2 reads YSYEKL. The length of the CDR3 is 15 residues.

This clonotype has ten or more counts. The J gene is TRBJ1-6, the V gene TRBV5-1; 9 nucleotides match TRBD1. The V gene end was trimmed by 5 bases and the J gene end by 9 bases; junction bases not matched to a gene: 6. The germline V gene has CDR1 SGHRS and CDR2 YFSETQ. This CDR3 has 14 residues. The CDR3 spells CASSRGTGPSPLHF. CDR3 nucleotide sequence: TGCGCCAGCAGTAGAGGGACAGGGCCTTCACCCCTCCACTTT.

Concerning this clonotype: A much larger clone is a single base away; this may be a read error. V usage is TRBV20-1 and J usage is TRBJ2-3, with 7 bases aligning to TRBD2. The CDR3 is 13 residues long. The V gene's germline CDR1 is DFQATT and CDR2 SNEGSKA (reference sequence). CDR3 residues: CSAWDYSEDTQNF. The DNA of the CDR3 is TGCAGTGCTTGGGACTACTCCGAAGATACGCAGAATTTT.

This clonotype was recorded at least ten times. The rearrangement links TRBV7-3 to TRBJ1-1; possibly TRBD1 for D (5 bases). The CDR3 has 13 amino acids. V lost 6 bases, J lost 4 bases, and 12 bases lay in between. The germline gives CDR1 SGHTA, CDR2 FQGTGA. CDR3 nucleotides: TGTGCCAGCAGACGGGACTCCAGCACTGAAGCTTTCTTT. Translated, it gives CASRRDSSTEAFF.